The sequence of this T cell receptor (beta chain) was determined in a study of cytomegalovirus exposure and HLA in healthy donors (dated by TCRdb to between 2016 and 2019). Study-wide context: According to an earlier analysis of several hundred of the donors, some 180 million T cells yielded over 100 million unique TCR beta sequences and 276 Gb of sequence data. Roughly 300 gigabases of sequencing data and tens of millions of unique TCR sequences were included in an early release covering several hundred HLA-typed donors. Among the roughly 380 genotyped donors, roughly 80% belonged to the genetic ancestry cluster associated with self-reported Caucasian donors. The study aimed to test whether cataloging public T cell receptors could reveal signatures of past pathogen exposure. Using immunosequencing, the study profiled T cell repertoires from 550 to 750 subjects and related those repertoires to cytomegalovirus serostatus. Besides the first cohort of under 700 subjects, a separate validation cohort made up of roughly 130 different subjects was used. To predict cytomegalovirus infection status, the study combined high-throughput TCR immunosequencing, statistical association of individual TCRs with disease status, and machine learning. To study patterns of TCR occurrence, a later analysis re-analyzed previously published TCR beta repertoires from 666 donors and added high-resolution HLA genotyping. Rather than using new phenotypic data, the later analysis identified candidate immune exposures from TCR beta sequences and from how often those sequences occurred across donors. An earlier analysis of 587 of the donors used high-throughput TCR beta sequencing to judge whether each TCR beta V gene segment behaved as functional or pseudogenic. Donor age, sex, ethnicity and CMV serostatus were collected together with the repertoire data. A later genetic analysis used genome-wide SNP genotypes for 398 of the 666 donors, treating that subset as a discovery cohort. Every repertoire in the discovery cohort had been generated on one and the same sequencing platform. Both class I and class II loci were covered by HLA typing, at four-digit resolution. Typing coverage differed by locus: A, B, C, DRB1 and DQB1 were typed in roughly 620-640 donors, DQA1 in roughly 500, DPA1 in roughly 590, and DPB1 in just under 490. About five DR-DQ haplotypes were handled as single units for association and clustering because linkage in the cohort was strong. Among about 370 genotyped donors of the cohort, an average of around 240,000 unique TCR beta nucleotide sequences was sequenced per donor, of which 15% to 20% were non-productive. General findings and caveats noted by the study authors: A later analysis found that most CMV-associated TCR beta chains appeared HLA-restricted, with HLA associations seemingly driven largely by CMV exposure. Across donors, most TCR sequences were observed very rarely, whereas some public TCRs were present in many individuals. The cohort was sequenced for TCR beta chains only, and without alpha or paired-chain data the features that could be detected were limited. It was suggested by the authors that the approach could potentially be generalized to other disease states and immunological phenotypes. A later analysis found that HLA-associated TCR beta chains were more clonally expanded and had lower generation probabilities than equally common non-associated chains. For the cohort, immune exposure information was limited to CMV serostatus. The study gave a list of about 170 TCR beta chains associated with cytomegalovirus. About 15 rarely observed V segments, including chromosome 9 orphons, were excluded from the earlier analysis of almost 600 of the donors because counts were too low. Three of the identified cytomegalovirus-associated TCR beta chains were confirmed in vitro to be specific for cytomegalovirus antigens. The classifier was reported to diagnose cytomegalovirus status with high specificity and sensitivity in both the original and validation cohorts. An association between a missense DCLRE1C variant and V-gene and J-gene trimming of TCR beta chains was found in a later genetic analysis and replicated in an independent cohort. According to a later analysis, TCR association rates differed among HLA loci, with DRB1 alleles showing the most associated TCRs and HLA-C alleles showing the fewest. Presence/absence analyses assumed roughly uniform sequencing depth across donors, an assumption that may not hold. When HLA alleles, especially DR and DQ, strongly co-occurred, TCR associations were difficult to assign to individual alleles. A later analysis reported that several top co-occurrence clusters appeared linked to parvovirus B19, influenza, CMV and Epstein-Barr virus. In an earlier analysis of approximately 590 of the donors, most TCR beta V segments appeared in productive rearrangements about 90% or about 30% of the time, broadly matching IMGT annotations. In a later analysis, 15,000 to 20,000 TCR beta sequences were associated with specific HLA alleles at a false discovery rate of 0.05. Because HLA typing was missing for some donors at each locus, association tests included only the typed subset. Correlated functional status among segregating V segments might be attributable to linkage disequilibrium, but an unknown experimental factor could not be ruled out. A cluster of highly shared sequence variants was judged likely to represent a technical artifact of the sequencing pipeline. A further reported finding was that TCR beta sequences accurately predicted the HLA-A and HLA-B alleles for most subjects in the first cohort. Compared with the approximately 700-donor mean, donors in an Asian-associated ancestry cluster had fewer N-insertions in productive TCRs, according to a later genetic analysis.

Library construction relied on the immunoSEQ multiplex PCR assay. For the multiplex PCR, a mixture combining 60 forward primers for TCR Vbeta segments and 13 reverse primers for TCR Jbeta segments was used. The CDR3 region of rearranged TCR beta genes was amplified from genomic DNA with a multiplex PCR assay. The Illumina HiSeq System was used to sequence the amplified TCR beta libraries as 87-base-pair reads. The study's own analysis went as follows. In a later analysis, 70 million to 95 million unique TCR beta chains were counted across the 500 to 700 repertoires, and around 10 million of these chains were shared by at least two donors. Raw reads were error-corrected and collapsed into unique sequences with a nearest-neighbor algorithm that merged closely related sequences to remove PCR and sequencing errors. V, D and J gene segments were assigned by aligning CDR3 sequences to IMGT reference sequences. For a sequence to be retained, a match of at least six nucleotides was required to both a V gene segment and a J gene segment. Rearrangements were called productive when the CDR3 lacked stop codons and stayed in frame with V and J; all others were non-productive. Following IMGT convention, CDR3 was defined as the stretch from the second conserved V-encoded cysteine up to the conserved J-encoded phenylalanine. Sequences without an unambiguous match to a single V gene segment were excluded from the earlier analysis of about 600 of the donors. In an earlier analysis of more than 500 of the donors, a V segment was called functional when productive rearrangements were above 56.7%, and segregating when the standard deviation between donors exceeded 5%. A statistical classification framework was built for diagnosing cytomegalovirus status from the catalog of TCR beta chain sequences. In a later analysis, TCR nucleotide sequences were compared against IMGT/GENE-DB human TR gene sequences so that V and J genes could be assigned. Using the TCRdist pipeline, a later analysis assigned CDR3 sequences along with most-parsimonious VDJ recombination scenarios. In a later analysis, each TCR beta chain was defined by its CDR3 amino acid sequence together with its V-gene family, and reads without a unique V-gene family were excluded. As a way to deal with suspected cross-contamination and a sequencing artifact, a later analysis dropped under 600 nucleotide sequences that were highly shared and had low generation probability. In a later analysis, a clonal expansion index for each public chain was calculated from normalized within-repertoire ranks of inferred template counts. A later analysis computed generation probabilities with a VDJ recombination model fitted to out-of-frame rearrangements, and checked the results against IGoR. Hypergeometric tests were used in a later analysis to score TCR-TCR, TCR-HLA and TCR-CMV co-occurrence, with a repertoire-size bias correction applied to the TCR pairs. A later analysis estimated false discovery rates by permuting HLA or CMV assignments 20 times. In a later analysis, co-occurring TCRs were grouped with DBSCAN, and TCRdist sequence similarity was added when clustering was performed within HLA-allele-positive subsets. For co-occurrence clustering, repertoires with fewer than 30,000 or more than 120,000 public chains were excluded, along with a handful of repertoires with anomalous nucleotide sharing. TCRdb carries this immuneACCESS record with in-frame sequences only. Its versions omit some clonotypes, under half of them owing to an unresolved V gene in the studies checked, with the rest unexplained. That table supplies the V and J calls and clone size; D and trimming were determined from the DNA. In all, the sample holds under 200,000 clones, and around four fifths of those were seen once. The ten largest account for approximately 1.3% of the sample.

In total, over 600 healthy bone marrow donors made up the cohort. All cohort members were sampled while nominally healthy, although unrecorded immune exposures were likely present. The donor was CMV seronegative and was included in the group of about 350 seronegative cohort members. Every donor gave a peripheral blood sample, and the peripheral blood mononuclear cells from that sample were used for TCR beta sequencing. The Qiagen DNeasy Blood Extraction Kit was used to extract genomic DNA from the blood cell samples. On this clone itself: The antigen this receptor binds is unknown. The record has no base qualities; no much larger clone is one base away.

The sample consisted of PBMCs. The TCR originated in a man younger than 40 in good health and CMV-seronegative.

The DNA sequence follows: TGTGCCAGCATTAGAAGCCTCCTTCTCACAGATACGCAGTATTTT. Its protein is CASIRSLLLTDTQYF. Recombination joined TRBV6-1 with TRBJ2-3; the D gene lacks a confident call. The germline ends are 16 bases apart after V is trimmed by 7 bases and J by 2 bases. From the cysteine through the phenylalanine, the CDR3 covers 15 amino acids. Only the CDR3 part of the read is kept: 45 bases, read in frame from the first base. The germline V gene specifies MNHNS as CDR1 and SASEGT as CDR2.